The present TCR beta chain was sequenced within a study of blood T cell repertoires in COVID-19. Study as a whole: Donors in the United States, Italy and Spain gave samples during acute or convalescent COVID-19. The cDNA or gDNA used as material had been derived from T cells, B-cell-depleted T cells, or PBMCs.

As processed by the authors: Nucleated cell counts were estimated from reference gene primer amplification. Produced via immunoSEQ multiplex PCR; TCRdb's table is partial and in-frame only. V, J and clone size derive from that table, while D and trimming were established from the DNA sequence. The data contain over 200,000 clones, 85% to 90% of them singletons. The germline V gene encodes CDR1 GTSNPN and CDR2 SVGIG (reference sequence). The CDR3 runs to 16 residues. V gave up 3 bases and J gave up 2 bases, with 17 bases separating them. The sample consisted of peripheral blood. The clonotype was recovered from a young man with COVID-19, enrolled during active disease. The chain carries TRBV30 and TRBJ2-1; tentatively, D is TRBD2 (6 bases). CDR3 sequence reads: CAWSTPFGRPYNEQFF. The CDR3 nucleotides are TGTGCCTGGAGCACCCCTTTCGGGAGACCCTACAATGAGCAGTTCTTC. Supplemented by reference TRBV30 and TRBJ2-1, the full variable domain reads SQTIHQWPATLVQPVGSPLSLECTVEGTSNPNLYWYRQAAGRGLQLLFYSVGIGQISSEVPQNLSASRPQDRQFILSSKKLLLSDSGFYLCAWSTPFGRPYNEQFFGPGTRLTVL.